This passage covers 16 T cell receptor beta chains from one sample sequenced in a study of T cell repertoires in cytomegalovirus infection. TCRdb reprocessed the reads via MiXCR and lists one record per CDR3 protein. The data hold about 770,000 distinct CDR3 sequences, with just under 30% observed a single time. Antigens for these TCRs are unknown. Sequencing was performed on cultured CD8+ T cells from PBMCs, taken from culture after CMV antigen stimulation. All receptors come from a human donor in good health (CMV status not recorded). Some clones in this sample may be carry-over from other donors' samples.

This clonotype was detected only a few times. The chain employs TRBV19 and TRBJ1-1, with D tentatively TRBD1 (5 bases). Deletions cut 1 base from V and 4 bases from J, with 7 bases between. The CDR3 is 13 residues long. Germline CDR1 and CDR2: LNHDA and SQIVND (reference sequence). This chain's CDR3 is CASSIGTPTEAFF. In nucleotides, the CDR3 is TGTGCCAGTAGTATAGGGACACCCACTGAAGCTTTCTTT.

The table lists this clonotype with a few counts. This chain joins TRBV5-1 and TRBJ1-6, with 10 bases identical to TRBD1. The length of the CDR3 is 15 residues. Germline CDR1 is SGHRS and CDR2 is YFSETQ. The junction had 6 bases not matched to a gene; V was cut back by 4 bases and J by 8 bases. The DNA for the CDR3 is TGCGCCAGCAGCCCGGAGGGGACAGGGGATTCACCCCTCCACTTT. It encodes CASSPEGTGDSPLHF.

In its sample, this clonotype was seen once. This chain joins TRBV7-6 and TRBJ1-4; D is unclear. Germline V CDR1 and CDR2: SGHVS, FNYEAQ. This CDR3 region has 14 residues. V dropped 9 bases and J dropped 0 bases, with 11 bases sitting between them. The CDR3 sequence: CASGRIATNEKLFF. The CDR3 DNA reads TGTGCCAGTGGACGGATTGCAACTAATGAAAAACTGTTTTTT.

The V gene is TRBV6-8, the J gene TRBJ2-3; D remains unclear. Germline assignment: CDR1 MNHGY and CDR2 SAAAGT. The CDR3 consists of 15 residues. V gave up 5 bases and J gave up 0 bases, with 12 bases separating them. The CDR3 loop reads CASSLRPASTDTQYF. For the CDR3, the DNA is TGTGCCAGCAGTCTTCGGCCCGCTAGCACAGATACGCAGTATTTT.

This clonotype appeared a few times. The gene calls are TRBV7-9 and TRBJ1-2, with unresolved D. Germline V lookup: CDR1 SEHNR, CDR2 FQNEAQ (reference sequence). Trimming pared 5 bases from V and 6 bases from J, leaving 10 bases between. This CDR3 spans 12 amino acids. The CDR3 sequence: CASSPGEHGYTF. The CDR3, as DNA: TGTGCCAGCAGCCCCGGGGAGCATGGCTACACCTTC.

The rearrangement links TRBV12-3 or TRBV12-4 to TRBJ2-7; D remains ambiguous. The CDR3 is made up of 13 amino acids. The ends were cut back, 1 base at V and 4 bases at J, with 8 bases in the middle. The CDR3 region is CASSLGQKYEQYV. The CDR3 nucleotides are TGTGCCAGCAGTTTAGGGCAGAAATACGAGCAGTACGTC.

This clonotype occurred many times. The CDR3 coding sequence is TGTGCCAGCAGTCTAGGGAGAGGGGAGACCCAGTACTTC. This sequence encodes CASSLGRGETQYF. This chain links TRBV27 with TRBJ2-5; D possibly corresponds to TRBD2 (5 bases). V lost 5 bases and J 5 bases, leaving 12 bases between the germline ends. The CDR3 is 13 residues long. From germline, CDR1 is MNHEY and CDR2 SMNVEV (reference sequence).

The chain joins TRBV7-9 to TRBJ2-1; 10 positions match TRBD1. CDR1 is SEHNR, CDR2 FQNEAQ, per germline (reference sequence). The V segment lost 7 bases and the J segment 7 bases; nucleotides outside the gene matches: 13. The CDR3 is 16 amino acids. The CDR3 DNA reads as TGTGCCAGCATCCGGACAGGGGGACCTTCCGGGAATGAGCAGTTCTTC. It encodes CASIRTGGPSGNEQFF. Full variable domain (remainder filled in from reference TRBV7-9 and TRBJ2-1): DTGVSQNPRHKITKRGQNVTFRCDPISEHNRLYWYRQTLGQGPEFLTYFQNEAQLEKSRLLSDRFSAERPKGSFSTLEIQRTEQGDSAMYLCASIRTGGPSGNEQFFGPGTRLTVL.

In its sample, this clonotype was seen a few times. The chain employs TRBV12-3 or TRBV12-4 and TRBJ1-2; no clear D. The CDR3 covers 15 residues. V lost 4 bases to trimming and J lost 2 bases, with 14 bases between them. The CDR3 reads CASSSRGNQNYGYTF. The DNA of the CDR3 is TGTGCCAGCAGTTCCCGGGGAAATCAAAACTATGGCTACACCTTC.

This clonotype came up many times. An end of the junction does not agree with germline; a read error may underlie this. This chain links TRBV7-2 with TRBJ2-7; TRBD1 matches 8 bases. The CDR3 spans 14 residues. CDR1 SGHTA and CDR2 FQGNSA come from the germline V gene. CDR3 amino acids: CASRQTPGGETPDF. CDR3 coding DNA: TGTGCCAGCAGACAAACCCCAGGGGGCGAAACCCCAGACTTC.

This clonotype was counted at least ten times. This chain's CDR3 is CASSEGVNTEAFF. The DNA for the CDR3 is TGTGCCAGCAGTGAGGGGGTGAACACTGAAGCTTTCTTT. This chain joins TRBV6-1 and TRBJ1-1; possible D gene TRBD1, 5 bases. Germline CDR1 MNHNS, CDR2 SASEGT. V gave up 3 bases and J gave up 0 bases, with 5 bases separating them. The CDR3 extends over 13 amino acids.

This clonotype was counted only a few times. V is TRBV12-3 or TRBV12-4 and J is TRBJ1-3; D unresolved. The CDR3 length is 11 residues. Between the trimmed V and J ends, which lost 3 bases and 10 bases, there was a span of 7 bases. As DNA, the CDR3 is TGTGCCAGCAGTTTTGGGGAGACCATATATTTT. Amino acid sequence: CASSFGETIYF.

Concerning this clonotype itself: A junction boundary mismatches the germline segment, possibly from a read error. The chain uses TRBV7-3 and TRBJ2-6; TRBD2 matches 7 bases. Germline CDR1 and CDR2: SGHTA and FQGTGA. There are 18 residues in the CDR3. The CDR3: CASSQGAGERSGTNVLTF. CDR3 nucleotides: TGTGCCAGCAGCCAAGGGGCGGGGGAGCGCTCTGGGACCAACGTCCTGACTTTC.

The V and J genes are TRBV7-9 and TRBJ2-3; TRBD1 matches 8 bases. CDR1 is SEHNR and CDR2 is FQNEAQ in the germline V gene (reference sequence). The CDR3 sequence is 14 residues long. The junction had 7 bases not matched to a gene; V was cut back by 5 bases and J by 6 bases. This CDR3 reads CASSVSGGDDTQYF. The CDR3 DNA reads as TGTGCCAGCAGCGTCTCAGGGGGCGACGATACGCAGTATTTT.

The chain recombines TRBV28 with TRBJ2-1; D is perhaps TRBD2 (6 bases). This CDR3 is built from 12 residues. The V gene lost 7 bases and the J gene lost 8 bases, with 12 bases spanning the gap. CDR1 is MDHEN and CDR2 is SYDVKM in the germline V gene. This chain's CDR3 is CASTLGGYEQFF. CDR3 DNA: TGTGCCAGCACTCTCGGGGGTTATGAGCAGTTCTTC.

J is TRBJ2-3 and V is TRBV5-1, with D perhaps matching TRBD1 (5 bases). Per the germline V gene, CDR1 is SGHRS and CDR2 is YFSETQ. The V gene lost 1 base and the J gene lost 2 bases, with 8 bases spanning the gap. This CDR3 comprises 14 residues. CDR3 in amino acids: CASSLQGFTDTQYF. The DNA of the CDR3 is TGCGCCAGCAGCTTGCAGGGCTTCACAGATACGCAGTATTTT.